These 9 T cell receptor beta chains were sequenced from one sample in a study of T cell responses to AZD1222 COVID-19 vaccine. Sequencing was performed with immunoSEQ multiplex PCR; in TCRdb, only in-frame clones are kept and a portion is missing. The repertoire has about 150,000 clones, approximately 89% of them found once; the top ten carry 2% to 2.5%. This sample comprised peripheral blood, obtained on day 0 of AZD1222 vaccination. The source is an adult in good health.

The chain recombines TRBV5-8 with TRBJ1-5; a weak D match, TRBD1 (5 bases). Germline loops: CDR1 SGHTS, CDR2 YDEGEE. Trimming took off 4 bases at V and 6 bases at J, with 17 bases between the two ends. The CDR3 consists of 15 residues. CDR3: CASSRGIGGTQPQHF. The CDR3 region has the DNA TGTGCCAGCAGCCGTGGGATCGGGGGTACTCAGCCCCAGCATTTT.

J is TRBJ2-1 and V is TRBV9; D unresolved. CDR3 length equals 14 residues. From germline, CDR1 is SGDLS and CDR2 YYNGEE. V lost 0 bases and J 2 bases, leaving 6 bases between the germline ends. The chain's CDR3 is CASSVDSAYNEQFF. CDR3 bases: TGTGCCAGCAGCGTAGACTCAGCCTACAATGAGCAGTTCTTC.

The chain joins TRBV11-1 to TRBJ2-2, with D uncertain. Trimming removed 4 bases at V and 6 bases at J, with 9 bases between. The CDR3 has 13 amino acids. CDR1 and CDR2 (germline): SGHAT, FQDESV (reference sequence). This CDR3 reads CASSSTDAGELFF. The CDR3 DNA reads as TGTGCCAGCAGCTCCACCGACGCCGGGGAGCTGTTTTTT.

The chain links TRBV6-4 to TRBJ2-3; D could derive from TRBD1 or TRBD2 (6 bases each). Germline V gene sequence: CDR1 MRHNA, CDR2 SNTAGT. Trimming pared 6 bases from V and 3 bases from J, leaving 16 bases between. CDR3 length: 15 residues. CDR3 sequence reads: CASRPQGGGTDTQYF. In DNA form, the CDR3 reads TGTGCCAGCAGACCACAGGGAGGTGGAACAGATACGCAGTATTTT.

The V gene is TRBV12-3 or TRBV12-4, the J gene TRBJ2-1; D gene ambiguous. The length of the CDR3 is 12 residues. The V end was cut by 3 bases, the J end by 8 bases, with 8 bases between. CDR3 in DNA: TGTGCCAGCAGTTTTGGCAGCTATGAGCAGTTCTTC. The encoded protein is CASSFGSYEQFF.

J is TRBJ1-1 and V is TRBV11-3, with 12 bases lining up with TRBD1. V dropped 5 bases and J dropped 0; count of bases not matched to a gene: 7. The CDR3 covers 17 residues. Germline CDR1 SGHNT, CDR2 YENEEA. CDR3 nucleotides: TGTGCCAGCAGCACGCTGCGGGACAGGGGGCTGAACACTGAAGCTTTCTTT. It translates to CASSTLRDRGLNTEAFF.

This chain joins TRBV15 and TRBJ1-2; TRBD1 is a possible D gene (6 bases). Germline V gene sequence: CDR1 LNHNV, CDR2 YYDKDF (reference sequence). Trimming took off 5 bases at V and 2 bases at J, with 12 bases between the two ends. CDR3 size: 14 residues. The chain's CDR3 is CATSGPGGNYGYTF. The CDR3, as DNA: TGTGCCACCAGCGGGCCGGGGGGCAACTATGGCTACACCTTC.

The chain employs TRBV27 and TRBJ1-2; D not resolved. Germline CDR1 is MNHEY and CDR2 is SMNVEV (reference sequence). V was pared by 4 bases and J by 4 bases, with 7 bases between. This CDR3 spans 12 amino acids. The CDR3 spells CASSSPPYGYTF. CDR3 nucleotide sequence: TGTGCCAGCAGTTCGCCACCCTATGGCTACACCTTC.

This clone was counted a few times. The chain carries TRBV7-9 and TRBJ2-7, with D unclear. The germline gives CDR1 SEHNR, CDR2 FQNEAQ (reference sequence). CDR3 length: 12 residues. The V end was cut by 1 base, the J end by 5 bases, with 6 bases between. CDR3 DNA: TGTGCCAGCAGCTTAGGGGTCAACGAGCAGTACTTC. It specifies CASSLGVNEQYF.